These T cell receptor beta chains were read from a single sample in a study of blood T cell repertoires in COVID-19. Some clones are missing from TCRdb's copy, which holds only in-frame ones; the method was immunoSEQ multiplex PCR. The data contain about 130,000 clones, less than 90% of them seen just once; the ten biggest clones take up more than 20%. The specimen sequenced was peripheral blood. Receptors were obtained from a woman older than 75 with acute or convalescent COVID-19. CDR3s include the opening cysteine and the closing phenylalanine or tryptophan. D genes are given only for firm matches. Clone size, where shown, is once, few, many, or a class for clones that have expanded.

TRBV5-4	TRBJ2-5	few	TRBD1	TGTGCCAGCAGCTTGACAGGGGTGGAGGAGACCCAGTACTTC	CASSLTGVEETQYF
TRBV28	TRBJ1-1	.	.	TGTGCCAGCAGTTTTGCACAGACGACTGAAGCTTTCTTT	CASSFAQTTEAFF
TRBV7-2	TRBJ1-5	.	.	TGTGCCAGCAGCTTACAGGGCAATCAGCCCCAGCATTTT	CASSLQGNQPQHF
TRBV4-1	TRBJ1-2	.	.	TGCGCCAGCAGCCAACCCGGGACTAACTATGGCTACACCTTC	CASSQPGTNYGYTF
TRBV7-9	TRBJ2-3	.	.	TGTGCCAGCAGCACAGTCACAGATACGCAGTATTTT	CASSTVTDTQYF
TRBV3-1/TRBV3-2	TRBJ2-5	.	TRBD2	TGTGCCAGCAAACTAGCGGGGGGGCGACGGACCCAGTACTTC	CASKLAGGRRTQYF
TRBV18	TRBJ1-2	.	.	TGTGCCAGCTCACCGGCTGACAGCTATGGCTACACCTTC	CASSPADSYGYTF
TRBV6-5	TRBJ1-1	.	.	TGTGCCAGCAGTTCGGGGACATTGAGAAACACTGAAGCTTTCTTT	CASSSGTLRNTEAFF
TRBV10-2	TRBJ2-5	.	TRBD2	TGCGCCAGCAGTGATTTTGGCGGGGGAGGAGAGACCCAGTACTTC	CASSDFGGGGETQYF
TRBV5-1	TRBJ2-1	few	.	TGCGCCAGCAGCCGCCCAGAGACAGGACACAATGAGCAGTTCTTC	CASSRPETGHNEQFF
TRBV5-1	TRBJ2-7	.	TRBD2	TGCGCCAGCAGTTCCGCGGACGACGGTAGGACTAGGGACTACGAGCAGTACTTC	CASSSADDGRTRDYEQYF
TRBV3-1/TRBV3-2	TRBJ1-5	once	.	TGTGCCAGCAGCCAAGGGGGGGTCAATCAGCCCCAGCATTTT	CASSQGGVNQPQHF
TRBV5-1	TRBJ1-1	few	.	TGCGCCAGCAGCTTGGCGCAGGCTAACACTGAAGCTTTCTTT	CASSLAQANTEAFF
TRBV9	TRBJ1-6	.	.	TGTGCCAGCAGCCCTAGCTACAGTTTGAATAATTCACCCCTCCACTTT	CASSPSYSLNNSPLHF
TRBV5-8	TRBJ2-1	.	.	TGTGCCAGCAGCCGAGCCAATGAGCAGTTCTTC	CASSRANEQFF
TRBV7-2	TRBJ1-1	.	.	TGTGCCAGCAGCTCCGGGACACCCAGGCCCCAAGCTTTCTTT	CASSSGTPRPQAFF
TRBV3-1/TRBV3-2	TRBJ1-5	.	.	TGTGCCAGCAGCCAATCAGGGTCCAATCAGCCCCAGCATTTT	CASSQSGSNQPQHF
TRBV27	TRBJ1-1	.	.	TGTGCCAGCGGCTCGCCTGGGGGAGGAAAGGGGAACACTGAAGCTTTCTTT	CASGSPGGGKGNTEAFF
TRBV12-3/TRBV12-4	TRBJ2-3	.	.	TGTGCCAGCCGGTGGAAAGCGGCGCAGTATTTT	CASRWKAAQYF
TRBV28	TRBJ1-2	.	.	TGTGCCAGCAGCCTTGGCCTAATCGGCAGGGGTCGTGGCTACACCTTC	CASSLGLIGRGRGYTF
TRBV9	TRBJ1-2	.	.	TGTGCCAGCAGCCCAGGGCCTGACAGATACTATGGCTACACCTTC	CASSPGPDRYYGYTF
TRBV4-1	TRBJ1-1	.	.	TGCGCCAGCAGCCAAATAGGGGCGGCCACTGAAGCTTTCTTT	CASSQIGAATEAFF
TRBV28	TRBJ1-1	once	.	TGTGCCAGCAGTTTAGAGACCGCCCGAGGCGGAACTGAAGCTTTCTTT	CASSLETARGGTEAFF
TRBV10-1	TRBJ2-3	.	TRBD2	TGCGCCAGCAGTGTAGCGGGGATATCGGATACGCAGTATTTT	CASSVAGISDTQYF
TRBV18	TRBJ2-3	.	.	TGTGCCAGCTCACGTCTCATAGTTAGCACAGATACGCAGTATTTT	CASSRLIVSTDTQYF
TRBV4-1	TRBJ2-2	.	.	TGCGCCAGCAGCGATCGACAGGCAACCGGGGAGCTGTTTTTT	CASSDRQATGELFF
TRBV18	TRBJ1-5	.	TRBD1	TGTGCCAGCTCAGAGGGGGCAGAACCCAATCAGCCCCAGCATTTT	CASSEGAEPNQPQHF
TRBV7-2	TRBJ2-7	.	.	TGTGCCAGCAGCTTAGACTGGACTATAGGTGCCTACGAGCAGTACTTC	CASSLDWTIGAYEQYF
TRBV7-2	TRBJ2-2	.	.	TGTGCCAGCAGCTTTTTTGGGGGGAGGAACACCGGGGAGCTGTTTTTT	CASSFFGGRNTGELFF
TRBV9	TRBJ1-1	.	TRBD1	TGTGCCAGCAGCGTAGCTGGACAGGGGATGAACACTGAAGCTTTCTTT	CASSVAGQGMNTEAFF
TRBV6-5	TRBJ1-6	.	.	TGTGCCAGCATTCCGGCGGCCCTCCACTTT	CASIPAALHF
TRBV27	TRBJ1-1	.	TRBD1	TGTGCCAGCAGTTTTTTTGGGACAGGGGGCCTGAACACTGAAGCTTTCTTT	CASSFFGTGGLNTEAFF
TRBV19	TRBJ1-4	.	TRBD1	TGTGCCAGTAGTGGACAGGGGGCCTCGAGAGGTGAAAAACTGTTTTTT	CASSGQGASRGEKLFF
TRBV12-3/TRBV12-4	TRBJ1-6	.	.	TGTGCCAGCAGTTTCAACGTAGCACCCCTCCACTTT	CASSFNVAPLHF
TRBV4-2	TRBJ1-1	.	.	TGTGCCAGCAGCCAGTTGGGGGGGCAGAGGACTGAAGCTTTCTTT	CASSQLGGQRTEAFF
TRBV18	TRBJ1-1	.	TRBD1	TGTGCCAGCTCACCATCGACAGGGACAGGGGGCTTTACTGAAGCTTTCTTT	CASSPSTGTGGFTEAFF
TRBV3-1/TRBV3-2	TRBJ1-6	.	.	TGTGCCAGCGCGCGGGGCGATAATTCACCCCTCCACTTT	CASARGDNSPLHF
TRBV4-3	TRBJ1-2	.	.	TGCGCCAGCAGCCGAGCCGGACAGAACTATGGCTACACCTTC	CASSRAGQNYGYTF
TRBV4-1	TRBJ1-1	.	.	TGCGCCACGAGAAAGAACACTGAAGCTTTCTTT	CATRKNTEAFF
TRBV5-1	TRBJ1-1	.	TRBD1	TGCGCCAGCAGCGTAGGACAGGGGCCTAACACTGAAGCTTTCTTT	CASSVGQGPNTEAFF
TRBV7-9	TRBJ2-3	.	TRBD2	TGTGCCAGCAGCTCTAGCGGGGGCTTGCTCGATACGCAGTATTTT	CASSSSGGLLDTQYF
TRBV27	TRBJ2-2	few	.	TGTGCCAGCAGGCGATTGCCGGGGGACTACACCGGGGAGCTGTTTTTT	CASRRLPGDYTGELFF
TRBV6-5	TRBJ1-1	.	TRBD1	TGTGCCAGCAGTCCGAGGACAGGAAAGGATGAAGCTTTCTTT	CASSPRTGKDEAFF
TRBV27	TRBJ2-2	.	TRBD2	TGTGCCAGCAGTTTTCGGAGCGGGGGAACCGGGGAGCTGTTTTTT	CASSFRSGGTGELFF
TRBV15	TRBJ1-4	.	.	TGTGCCACCAGCAGAGGGGGGCAGCATAATGAAAAACTGTTTTTT	CATSRGGQHNEKLFF
TRBV5-1	TRBJ2-5	.	TRBD1	TGCGCCAGCAGCCTGGAAGTCAGGGGGCCTGGAGAGACCCAGTACTTC	CASSLEVRGPGETQYF
TRBV14	TRBJ1-4	few	.	TGTGCCAGCAGTACGGCCGGGACTGATAATGAAAAACTGTTTTTT	CASSTAGTDNEKLFF
TRBV28	TRBJ1-1	few	.	TGTGCCAGCAGGAGGTATCGCGAAGCTTTCTTT	CASRRYREAFF
TRBV29-1	TRBJ1-2	.	.	TGCAGCGTGTTGAGGGGCGGGGGAAACTATGGCTACACCTTC	CSVLRGGGNYGYTF
TRBV7-9	TRBJ1-1	.	.	TGTGCCAGCAGCTTTGAGGGGAGGATCACTGAAGCTTTCTTT	CASSFEGRITEAFF
TRBV7-9	TRBJ1-5	.	.	TGTGCCAGCAGCCACGAGACAGGTCCCAAGCAGCCCCAGCATTTT	CASSHETGPKQPQHF
TRBV5-4	TRBJ2-5	.	TRBD1	TGTGCCAGCAGCCCGGAACAGGGGGCGGTGTGGGAGACCCAGTACTTC	CASSPEQGAVWETQYF
TRBV19	TRBJ1-2	.	.	TGTGCCAGTAGTCGGACTCAGGACAGACGCTATGGCTACACCTTC	CASSRTQDRRYGYTF
TRBV28	TRBJ2-6	.	.	TGTGCCAGCAGTTTAGAGGGCTCGGGGGCCAACGTCCTGACTTTC	CASSLEGSGANVLTF
TRBV24-1	TRBJ1-5	.	.	TGTGCCACCAGTGATTCCTACGGACATGCAAATCAGCCCCAGCATTTT	CATSDSYGHANQPQHF
TRBV27	TRBJ1-6	.	.	TGTGCCAGCAGTTTGGGAGACCTCAGGTCACCCCTCCACTTT	CASSLGDLRSPLHF
TRBV7-2	TRBJ2-3	.	.	TGTGCCAGCAGCTTAAATCCTCGGGGGTGGGCAGATACGCAGTATTTT	CASSLNPRGWADTQYF
TRBV2	TRBJ1-4	.	TRBD1	TGTGCCAGCAGTAGCAGACAGGGCGCAACTAATGAAAAACTGTTTTTT	CASSSRQGATNEKLFF
TRBV5-1	TRBJ1-4	.	.	TGCGCCAGCAGCCCACAGAAGGGAGGTGAAAAACTGTTTTTT	CASSPQKGGEKLFF
TRBV7-2	TRBJ2-7	.	TRBD1	TGTGCCAGCAGCGCGAGGACAGGCTACGAGCAGTACTTC	CASSARTGYEQYF